A single T cell receptor beta chain is shown here with its context. The CDR3 extends over 13 amino acids. Trimming removed 6 bases from V and 7 bases from J, with 10 bases in between. Germline V gene sequence: CDR1 MRHNA, CDR2 SNTAGT. Participant reports of clinical history set cohort assignment. The sample comes from a study of blood T cell repertoires in COVID-19. In the authors' methods: By means of reference gene primer amplification, nucleated cell counts were estimated. Produced via immunoSEQ multiplex PCR; TCRdb's table is partial and in-frame only. The DNA was the basis for D and trimming; V, J and clone size are from that table. The table shows 350,000 to 400,000 clones, with roughly nine tenths occurring only once.

This receptor was taken from a middle-aged woman who had been exposed to COVID-19. V is TRBV6-4 and J is TRBJ1-6; D gene unclear. The sequencing sample was made of PBMCs or T cells enriched from blood (not recorded which). DNA of the CDR3: TGTGCCAGCAGCAGGCAAGGAAATTCACCCCTCCACTTT. Protein sequence: CASSRQGNSPLHF.